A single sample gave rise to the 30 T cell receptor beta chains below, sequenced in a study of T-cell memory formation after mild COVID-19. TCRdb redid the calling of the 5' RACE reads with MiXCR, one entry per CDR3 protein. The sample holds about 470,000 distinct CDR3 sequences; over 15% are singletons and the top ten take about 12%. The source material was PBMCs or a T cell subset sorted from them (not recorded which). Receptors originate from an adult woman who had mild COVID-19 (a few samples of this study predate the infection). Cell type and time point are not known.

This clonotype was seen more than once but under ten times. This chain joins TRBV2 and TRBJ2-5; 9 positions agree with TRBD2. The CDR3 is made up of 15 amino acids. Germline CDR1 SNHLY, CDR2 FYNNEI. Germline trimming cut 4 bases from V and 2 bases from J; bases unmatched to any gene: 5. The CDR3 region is CASSAQAGGQETQYF. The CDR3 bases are TGTGCCAGCAGTGCGCAAGCGGGGGGACAAGAGACCCAGTACTTC.

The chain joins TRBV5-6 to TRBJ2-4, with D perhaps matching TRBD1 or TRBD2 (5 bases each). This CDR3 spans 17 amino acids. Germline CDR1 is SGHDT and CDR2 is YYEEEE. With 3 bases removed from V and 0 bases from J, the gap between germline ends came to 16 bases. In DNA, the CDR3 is TGTGCCAGCAGCTCCACTGGGACGGCCCTAGCCAAAAACATTCAGTACTTC. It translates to CASSSTGTALAKNIQYF.

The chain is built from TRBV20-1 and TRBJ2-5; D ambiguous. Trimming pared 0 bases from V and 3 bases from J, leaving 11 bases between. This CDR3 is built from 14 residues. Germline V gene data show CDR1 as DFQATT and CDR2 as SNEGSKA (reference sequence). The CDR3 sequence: CSARESSPKETQYF. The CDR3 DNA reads TGCAGTGCTAGAGAGAGTTCTCCTAAAGAGACCCAGTACTTC.

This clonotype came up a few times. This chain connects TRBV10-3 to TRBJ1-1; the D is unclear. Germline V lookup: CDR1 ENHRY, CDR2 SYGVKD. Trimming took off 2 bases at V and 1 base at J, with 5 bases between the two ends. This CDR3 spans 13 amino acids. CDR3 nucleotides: TGTGCCATCAGTGAGAGCCCGAACACTGAAGCTTTCTTT. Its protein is CAISESPNTEAFF.

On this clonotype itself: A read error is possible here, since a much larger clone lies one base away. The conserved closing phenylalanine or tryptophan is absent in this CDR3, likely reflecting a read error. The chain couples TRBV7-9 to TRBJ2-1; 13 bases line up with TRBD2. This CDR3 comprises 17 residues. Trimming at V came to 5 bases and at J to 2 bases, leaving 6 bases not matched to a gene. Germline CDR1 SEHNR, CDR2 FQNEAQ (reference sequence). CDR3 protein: CASSRTSGGLTYNEQFL. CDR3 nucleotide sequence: TGTGCCAGCAGCCGGACTAGCGGGGGCCTTACCTACAATGAGCAGTTCTTA.

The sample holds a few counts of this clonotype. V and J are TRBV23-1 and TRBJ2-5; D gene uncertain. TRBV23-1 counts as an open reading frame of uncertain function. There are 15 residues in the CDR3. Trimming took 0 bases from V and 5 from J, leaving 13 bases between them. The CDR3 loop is CASSQSVHRWETQYF. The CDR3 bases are TGCGCCAGCAGTCAATCAGTTCATCGTTGGGAGACCCAGTACTTC.

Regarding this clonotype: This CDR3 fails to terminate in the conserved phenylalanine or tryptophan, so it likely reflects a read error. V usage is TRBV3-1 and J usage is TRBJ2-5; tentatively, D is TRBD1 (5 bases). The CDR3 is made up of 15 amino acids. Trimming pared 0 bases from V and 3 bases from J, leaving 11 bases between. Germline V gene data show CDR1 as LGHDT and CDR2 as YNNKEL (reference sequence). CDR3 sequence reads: CASSQDMWGEETQYL. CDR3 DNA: TGTGCCAGCAGCCAAGATATGTGGGGCGAAGAGACCCAGTACTTA.

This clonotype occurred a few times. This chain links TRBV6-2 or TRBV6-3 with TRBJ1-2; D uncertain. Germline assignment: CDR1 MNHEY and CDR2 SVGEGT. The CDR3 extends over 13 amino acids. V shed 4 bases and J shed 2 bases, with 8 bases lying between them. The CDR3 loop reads CASSSQLNYGYTF. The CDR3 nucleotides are TGTGCCAGCAGTTCACAGTTAAACTATGGCTACACCTTC.

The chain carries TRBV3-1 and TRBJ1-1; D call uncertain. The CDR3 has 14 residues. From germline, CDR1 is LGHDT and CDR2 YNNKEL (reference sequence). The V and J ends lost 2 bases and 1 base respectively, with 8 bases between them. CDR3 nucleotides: TGTGCCAGCAGCCAAACTGACAAGAACACTGAAGCTTTCTTT. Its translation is CASSQTDKNTEAFF.

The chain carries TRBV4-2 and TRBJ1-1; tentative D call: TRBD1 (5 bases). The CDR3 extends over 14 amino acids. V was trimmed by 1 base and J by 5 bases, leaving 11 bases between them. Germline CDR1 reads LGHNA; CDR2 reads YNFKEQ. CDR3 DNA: TGTGCCAGCAGCCAAGGGGACCCGGGAACTGAAGCTTTCTTT. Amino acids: CASSQGDPGTEAFF.

The CDR3 DNA reads as TGTGCCAGCAGTACCTACCGGGACTATCAGCCCCAGCATTTT. Translated, it gives CASSTYRDYQPQHF. The chain is built from TRBV25-1 and TRBJ1-5; D might be TRBD1 (5 bases). There are 14 residues in the CDR3. Germline CDR1 and CDR2: MGHDK and SYGVNS. The V gene lost 5 bases and the J gene lost 5 bases, with 13 bases spanning the gap.

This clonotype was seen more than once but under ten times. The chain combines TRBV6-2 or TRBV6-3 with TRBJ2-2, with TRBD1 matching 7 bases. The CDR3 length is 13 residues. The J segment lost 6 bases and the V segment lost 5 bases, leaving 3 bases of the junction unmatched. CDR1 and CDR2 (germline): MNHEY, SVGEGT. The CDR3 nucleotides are TGTGCCAGCAGTGAACAGGGGTCCGGGGAGCTGTTTTTT. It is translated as CASSEQGSGELFF.

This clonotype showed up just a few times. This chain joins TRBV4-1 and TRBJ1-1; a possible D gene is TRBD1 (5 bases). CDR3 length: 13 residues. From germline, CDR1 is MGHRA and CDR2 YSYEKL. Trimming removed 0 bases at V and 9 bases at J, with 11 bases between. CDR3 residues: CASSQDSGTKAFF. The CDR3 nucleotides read TGCGCCAGCAGCCAAGACTCCGGGACGAAAGCTTTCTTT.

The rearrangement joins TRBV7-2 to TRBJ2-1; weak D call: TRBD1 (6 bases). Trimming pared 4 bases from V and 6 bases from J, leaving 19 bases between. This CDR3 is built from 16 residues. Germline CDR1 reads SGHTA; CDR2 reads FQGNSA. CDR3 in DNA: TGTGCCAGCAGCTCTACCAAGGAGCGAGGGGGCAATGAGCAGTTCTTC. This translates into CASSSTKERGGNEQFF.

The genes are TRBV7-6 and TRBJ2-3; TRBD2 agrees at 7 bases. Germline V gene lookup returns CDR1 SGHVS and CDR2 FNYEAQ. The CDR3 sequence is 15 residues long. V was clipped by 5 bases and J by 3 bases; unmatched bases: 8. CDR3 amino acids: CASSPRGIRTDTQYF. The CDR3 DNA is TGTGCCAGCAGCCCGCGGGGGATCCGTACAGATACGCAGTATTTT.

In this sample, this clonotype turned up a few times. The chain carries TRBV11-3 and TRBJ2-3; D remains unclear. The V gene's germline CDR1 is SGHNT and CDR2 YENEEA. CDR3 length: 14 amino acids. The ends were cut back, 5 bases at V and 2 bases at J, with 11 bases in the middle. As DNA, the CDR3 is TGTGCCAGCAGCGTCGACAATCCCACAGATACGCAGTATTTT. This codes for CASSVDNPTDTQYF. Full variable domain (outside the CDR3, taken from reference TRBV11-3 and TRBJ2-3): EAGVVQSPRYKIIEKKQPVAFWCNPISGHNTLYWYLQNLGQGPELLIRYENEEAVDDSQLPKDRFSAERLKGVDSTLKIQPAELGDSAVYLCASSVDNPTDTQYFGPGTRLTVL.

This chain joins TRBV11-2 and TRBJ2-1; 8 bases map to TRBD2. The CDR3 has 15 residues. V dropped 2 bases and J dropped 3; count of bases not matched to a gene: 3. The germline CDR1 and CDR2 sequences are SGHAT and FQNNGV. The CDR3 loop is CASSLRGGLYNEQFF. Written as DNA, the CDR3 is TGTGCCAGCAGCTTACGGGGGGGCCTCTACAATGAGCAGTTCTTC. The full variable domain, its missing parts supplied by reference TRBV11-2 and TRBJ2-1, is EAGVAQSPRYKIIEKRQSVAFWCNPISGHATLYWYQQILGQGPKLLIQFQNNGVVDDSQLPKDRFSAERLKGVDSTLKIQPAKLEDSAVYLCASSLRGGLYNEQFFGPGTRLTVL.

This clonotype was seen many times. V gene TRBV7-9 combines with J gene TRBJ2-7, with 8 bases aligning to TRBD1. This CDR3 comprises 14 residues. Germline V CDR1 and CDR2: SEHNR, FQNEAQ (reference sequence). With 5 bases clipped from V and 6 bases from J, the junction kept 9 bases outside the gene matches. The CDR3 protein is CASSPGQGFSEQYF. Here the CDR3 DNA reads TGTGCCAGCAGCCCAGGACAGGGCTTCAGCGAGCAGTACTTC.

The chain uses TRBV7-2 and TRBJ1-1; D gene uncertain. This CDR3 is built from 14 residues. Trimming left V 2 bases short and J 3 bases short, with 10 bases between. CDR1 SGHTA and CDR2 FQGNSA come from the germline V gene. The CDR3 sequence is CASSLYSPYTEAFF. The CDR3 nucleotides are TGTGCCAGCAGCTTATATTCCCCTTACACTGAAGCTTTCTTT.

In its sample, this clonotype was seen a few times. CDR3 DNA: TGTGCCAGCAGTTCCTCAGGGGGCTTAATTTTAAACACCGGGGAGCTGTTTTTT. It specifies CASSSSGGLILNTGELFF. The chain has TRBV12-3 or TRBV12-4 and TRBJ2-2; 8 positions match TRBD1. This CDR3 contains 18 residues. The V gene end was trimmed by 4 bases and the J gene end by 2 bases; junction bases not matched to a gene: 12.

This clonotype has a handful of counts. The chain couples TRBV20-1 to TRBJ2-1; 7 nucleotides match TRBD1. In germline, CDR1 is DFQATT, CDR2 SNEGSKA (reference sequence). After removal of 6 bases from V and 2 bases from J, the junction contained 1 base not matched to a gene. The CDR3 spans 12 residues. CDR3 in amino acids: CSAGTAYNEQFF. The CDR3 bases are TGCAGTGCAGGGACAGCCTACAATGAGCAGTTCTTC.

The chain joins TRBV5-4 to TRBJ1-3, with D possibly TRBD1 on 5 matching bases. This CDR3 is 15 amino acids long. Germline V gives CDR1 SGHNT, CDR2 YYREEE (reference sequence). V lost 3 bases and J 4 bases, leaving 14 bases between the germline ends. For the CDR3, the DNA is TGTGCCAGCAGCTCGGCAGGGTTCCCCGGAAACACCATATATTTT. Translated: CASSSAGFPGNTIYF.

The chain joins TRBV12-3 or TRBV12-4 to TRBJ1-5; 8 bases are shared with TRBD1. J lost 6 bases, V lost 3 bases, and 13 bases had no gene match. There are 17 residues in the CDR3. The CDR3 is CASSFRQGALIPQPQHF. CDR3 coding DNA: TGTGCCAGCAGTTTCAGGCAGGGGGCGTTAATCCCTCAGCCCCAGCATTTT.

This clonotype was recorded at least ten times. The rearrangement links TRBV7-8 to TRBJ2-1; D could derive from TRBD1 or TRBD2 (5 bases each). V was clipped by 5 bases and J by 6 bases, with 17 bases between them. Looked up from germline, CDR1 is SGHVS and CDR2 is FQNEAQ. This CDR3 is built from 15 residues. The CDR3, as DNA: TGTGCCAGCAGCCCCCGGGGCCGGGGAACCAATGAGCAGTTCTTC. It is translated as CASSPRGRGTNEQFF. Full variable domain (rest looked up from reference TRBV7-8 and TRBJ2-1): GAGVSQSPRYKVAKRGQDVALRCDPISGHVSLFWYQQALGQGPEFLTYFQNEAQLDKSGLPSDRFFAERPEGSVSTLKIQRTQQEDSAVYLCASSPRGRGTNEQFFGPGTRLTVL.

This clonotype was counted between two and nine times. CDR3 region: CSAPQGTSLGEQFF. The CDR3 DNA reads TGCAGTGCTCCTCAAGGGACTTCGCTCGGGGAGCAGTTCTTC. The chain has TRBV20-1 and TRBJ2-1; TRBD2 might be the D (6 bases). V was clipped by 5 bases and J by 10 bases, with 21 bases between them. Per the germline V gene, CDR1 is DFQATT and CDR2 is SNEGSKA (reference sequence). The CDR3 extends over 14 amino acids.

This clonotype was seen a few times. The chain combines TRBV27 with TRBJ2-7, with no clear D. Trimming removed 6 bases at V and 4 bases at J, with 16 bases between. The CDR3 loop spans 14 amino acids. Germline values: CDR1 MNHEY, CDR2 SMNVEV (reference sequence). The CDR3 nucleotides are TGTGCCAGCAGACCGGGCCAGAGCCGGTACGAGCAGTACTTC. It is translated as CASRPGQSRYEQYF.

CDR3 region: CASSRIRDSSYNSPLHF. The CDR3 DNA sequence: TGTGCCAGCAGCCGAATAAGGGACAGCTCCTATAATTCACCCCTCCACTTT. This chain joins TRBV7-9 and TRBJ1-6, with 7 positions matching TRBD1. With 5 bases clipped from V and 0 bases from J, the junction kept 7 bases outside the gene matches. This CDR3 contains 17 residues. CDR1 and CDR2 (germline): SEHNR, FQNEAQ (reference sequence). The variable domain in full, with the rest retrieved from reference TRBV7-9 and TRBJ1-6, is DTGVSQNPRHKITKRGQNVTFRCDPISEHNRLYWYRQTLGQGPEFLTYFQNEAQLEKSRLLSDRFSAERPKGSFSTLEIQRTEQGDSAMYLCASSRIRDSSYNSPLHFGNGTRLTVT.

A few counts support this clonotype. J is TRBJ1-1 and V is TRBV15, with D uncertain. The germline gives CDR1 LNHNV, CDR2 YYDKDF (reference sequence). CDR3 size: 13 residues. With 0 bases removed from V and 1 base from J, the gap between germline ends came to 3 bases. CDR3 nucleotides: TGTGCCACCAGCAGAGAGCCGAACACTGAAGCTTTCTTT. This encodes CATSREPNTEAFF.

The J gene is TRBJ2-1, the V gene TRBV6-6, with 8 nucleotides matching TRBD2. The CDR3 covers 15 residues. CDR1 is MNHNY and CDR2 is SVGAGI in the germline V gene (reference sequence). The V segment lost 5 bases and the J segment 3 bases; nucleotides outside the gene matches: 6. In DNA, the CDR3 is TGTGCCAGCAGTACCGACGGGGGGGTCTACAATGAGCAGTTCTTC. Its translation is CASSTDGGVYNEQFF.

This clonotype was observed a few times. The CDR3 nucleotides read TGTGCCAGCAGCCACGGATTCGGGGGAAGCCCTGAAGCTTTCTTT. Translated, it gives CASSHGFGGSPEAFF. The V and J genes are TRBV7-2 and TRBJ1-1; tentatively, D is TRBD1 (5 bases). This CDR3 contains 15 residues. V lost 5 bases to trimming and J lost 6 bases, with 19 bases between them. Germline-derived CDR1 and CDR2 are SGHTA and FQGNSA. Supplemented by reference TRBV7-2 and TRBJ1-1, the full variable domain reads GAGVSQSPSNKVTEKGKDVELRCDPISGHTALYWYRQSLGQGLEFLIYFQGNSAPDKSGLPSDRFSAERTGGSVSTLTIQRTQQEDSAVYLCASSHGFGGSPEAFFGQGTRLTVV.